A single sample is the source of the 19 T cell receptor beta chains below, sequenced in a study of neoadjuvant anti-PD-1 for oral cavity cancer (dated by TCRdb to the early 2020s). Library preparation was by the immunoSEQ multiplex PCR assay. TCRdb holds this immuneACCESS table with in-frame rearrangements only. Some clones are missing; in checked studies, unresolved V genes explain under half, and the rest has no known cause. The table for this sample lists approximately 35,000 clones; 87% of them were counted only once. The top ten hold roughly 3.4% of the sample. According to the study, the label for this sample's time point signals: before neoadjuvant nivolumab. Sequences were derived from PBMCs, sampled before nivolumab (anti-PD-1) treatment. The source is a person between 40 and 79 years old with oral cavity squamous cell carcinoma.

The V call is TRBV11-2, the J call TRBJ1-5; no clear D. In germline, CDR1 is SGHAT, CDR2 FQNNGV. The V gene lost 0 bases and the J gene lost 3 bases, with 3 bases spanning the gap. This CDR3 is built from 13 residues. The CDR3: CASSLEYNQPQHF. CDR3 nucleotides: TGTGCCAGCAGCTTAGAGTACAATCAGCCCCAGCATTTT.

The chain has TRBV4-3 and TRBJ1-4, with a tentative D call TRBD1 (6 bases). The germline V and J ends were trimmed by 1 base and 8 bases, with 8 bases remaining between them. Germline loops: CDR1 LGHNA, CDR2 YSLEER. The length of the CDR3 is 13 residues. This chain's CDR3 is CASSQVQGEKLFF. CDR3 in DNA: TGCGCCAGCAGCCAAGTTCAGGGGGAAAAACTGTTTTTT.

The CDR3 spells CASSSFLDSSRDTQYF. The CDR3 DNA is TGTGCCAGCAGTTCCTTCTTGGACTCGTCACGAGATACGCAGTATTTT. The J gene is TRBJ2-3, the V gene TRBV6-5, with D possibly being TRBD2 (5 bases). Germline lookup yields CDR1 MNHEY and CDR2 SVGAGI. This CDR3 contains 16 residues. V dropped 4 bases and J dropped 5 bases, with 19 bases sitting between them.

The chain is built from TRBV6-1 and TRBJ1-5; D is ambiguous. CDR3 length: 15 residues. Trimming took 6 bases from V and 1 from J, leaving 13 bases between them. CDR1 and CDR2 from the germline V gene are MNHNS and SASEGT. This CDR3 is CASSTEGLSNQPQHF. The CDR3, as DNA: TGTGCCAGCAGCACGGAGGGTCTAAGCAATCAGCCCCAGCATTTT.

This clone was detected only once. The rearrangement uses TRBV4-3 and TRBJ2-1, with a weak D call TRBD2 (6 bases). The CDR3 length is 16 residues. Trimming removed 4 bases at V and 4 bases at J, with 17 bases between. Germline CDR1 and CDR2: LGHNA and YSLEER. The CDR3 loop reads CASSRETLGGYNEQFF. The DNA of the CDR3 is TGCGCCAGCAGCCGAGAAACCCTGGGGGGTTACAATGAGCAGTTCTTC.

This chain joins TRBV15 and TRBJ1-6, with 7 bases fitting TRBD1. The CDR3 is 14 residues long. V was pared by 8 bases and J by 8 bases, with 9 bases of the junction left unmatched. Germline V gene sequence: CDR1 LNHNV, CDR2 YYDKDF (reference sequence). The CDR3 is CATSDGTAYSPLHF. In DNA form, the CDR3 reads TGTGCCACCTCGGACGGGACAGCCTATTCACCCCTCCACTTT.

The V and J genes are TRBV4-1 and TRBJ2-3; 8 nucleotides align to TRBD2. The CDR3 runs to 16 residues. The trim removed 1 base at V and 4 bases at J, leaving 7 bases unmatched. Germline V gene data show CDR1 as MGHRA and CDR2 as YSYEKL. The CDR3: CASSQVGGASPDTQYF. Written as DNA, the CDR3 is TGCGCCAGCAGCCAAGTCGGGGGGGCCTCCCCAGATACGCAGTATTTT.

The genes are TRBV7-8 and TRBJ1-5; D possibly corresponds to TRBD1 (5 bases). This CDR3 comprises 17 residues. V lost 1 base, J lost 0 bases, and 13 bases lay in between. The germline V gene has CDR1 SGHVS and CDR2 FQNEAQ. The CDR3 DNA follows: TGTGCCAGCAGCTTAGATAGGGTGGACAATAGCAATCAGCCCCAGCATTTT. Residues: CASSLDRVDNSNQPQHF.

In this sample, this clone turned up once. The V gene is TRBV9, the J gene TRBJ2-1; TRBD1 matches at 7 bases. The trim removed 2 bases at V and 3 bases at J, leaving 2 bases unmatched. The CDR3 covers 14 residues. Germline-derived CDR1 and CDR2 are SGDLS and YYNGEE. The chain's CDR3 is CASSVGTVYNEQFF. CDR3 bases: TGTGCCAGCAGCGTGGGGACAGTCTACAATGAGCAGTTCTTC.

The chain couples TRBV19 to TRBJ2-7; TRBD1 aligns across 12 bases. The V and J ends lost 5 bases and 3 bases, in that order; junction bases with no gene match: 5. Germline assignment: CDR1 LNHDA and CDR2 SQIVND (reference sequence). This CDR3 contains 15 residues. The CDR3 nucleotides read TGTGCCAGTAGTCCGGGACAGGGGGCAAACTACGAGCAGTACTTC. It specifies CASSPGQGANYEQYF.

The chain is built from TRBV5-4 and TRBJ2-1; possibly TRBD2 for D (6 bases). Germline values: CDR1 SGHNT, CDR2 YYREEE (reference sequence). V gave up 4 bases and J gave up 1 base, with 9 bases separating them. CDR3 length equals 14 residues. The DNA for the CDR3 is TGTGCCAGCAGCCGCGGGACTTCCTACAATGAGCAGTTCTTC. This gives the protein CASSRGTSYNEQFF.

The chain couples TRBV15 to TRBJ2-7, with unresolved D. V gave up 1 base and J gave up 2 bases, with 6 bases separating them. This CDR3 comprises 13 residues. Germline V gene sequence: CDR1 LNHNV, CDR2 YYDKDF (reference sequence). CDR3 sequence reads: CATSRVTAYEQYF. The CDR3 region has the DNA TGTGCCACCAGCAGAGTTACAGCCTACGAGCAGTACTTC. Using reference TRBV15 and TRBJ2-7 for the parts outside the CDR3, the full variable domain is DAMVIQNPRYQVTQFGKPVTLSCSQTLNHNVMYWYQQKSSQAPKLLFHYYDKDFNNEADTPDNFQSRRPNTSFCFLDIRSPGLGDTAMYLCATSRVTAYEQYFGPGTRLTVT.

Written as DNA, the CDR3 is TGTGCCAGCGGCCCCGAGCAGTACTTC. As protein: CASGPEQYF. The chain joins TRBV28 to TRBJ2-7; no clear D. CDR1 MDHEN and CDR2 SYDVKM come from the germline V gene. The V end lost 8 bases, the J end lost 6 bases, and 5 bases lay between the germline ends. CDR3 size: 9 residues.

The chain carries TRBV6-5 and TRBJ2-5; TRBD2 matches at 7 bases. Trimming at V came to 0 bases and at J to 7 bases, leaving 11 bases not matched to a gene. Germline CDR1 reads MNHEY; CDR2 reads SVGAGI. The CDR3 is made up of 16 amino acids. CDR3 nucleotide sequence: TGTGCCAGCAGTTACTCAGGAGGGCCCCCGGGGGGGACCCAGTACTTC. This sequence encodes CASSYSGGPPGGTQYF.

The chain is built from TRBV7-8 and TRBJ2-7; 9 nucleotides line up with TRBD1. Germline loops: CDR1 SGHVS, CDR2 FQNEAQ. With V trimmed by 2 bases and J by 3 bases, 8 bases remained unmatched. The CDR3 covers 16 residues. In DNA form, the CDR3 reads TGTGCCAGCAGCTTATCTCCGGGACAGGGTTACTACGAGCAGTACTTC. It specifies CASSLSPGQGYYEQYF.

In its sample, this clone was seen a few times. The CDR3 nucleotides read TGCGCCAGCAGCCAAGGTGTTATGGGCACAGATACGCAGTATTTT. As protein: CASSQGVMGTDTQYF. The V and J genes are TRBV4-3 and TRBJ2-3; D is unresolved. CDR3 length: 15 amino acids. V lost 1 base, J lost 1 base, and 9 bases lay in between. Germline CDR1 reads LGHNA; CDR2 reads YSLEER.

CDR3 in amino acids: CASSQVDYNTYEQYF. CDR3 DNA sequence: TGCGCCAGCAGCCAAGTTGACTATAACACTTACGAGCAGTACTTC. This chain uses TRBV4-1 with TRBJ2-7, with D perhaps matching TRBD2 (5 bases). V lost 1 base and J lost 4, with 14 bases in between. Germline CDR1 and CDR2: MGHRA and YSYEKL. The CDR3 covers 15 residues.

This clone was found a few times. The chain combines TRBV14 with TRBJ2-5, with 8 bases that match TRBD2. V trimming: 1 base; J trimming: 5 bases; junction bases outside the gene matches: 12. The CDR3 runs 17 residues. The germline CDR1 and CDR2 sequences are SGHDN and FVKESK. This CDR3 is CASSQVFAVAGMETQYF. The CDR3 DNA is TGTGCCAGCAGCCAAGTATTTGCGGTAGCGGGGATGGAGACCCAGTACTTC.

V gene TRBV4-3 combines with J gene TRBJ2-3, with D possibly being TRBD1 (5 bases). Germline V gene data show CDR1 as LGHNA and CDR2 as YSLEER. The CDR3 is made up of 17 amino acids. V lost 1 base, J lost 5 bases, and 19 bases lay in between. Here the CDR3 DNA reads TGCGCCAGCAGCCAAGCACCTAGGGGTGTTTGGGGAGATACGCAGTATTTT. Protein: CASSQAPRGVWGDTQYF.